A single count supports the clone carrying this T cell receptor (beta chain). Generated by immunoSEQ multiplex PCR, the TCRdb table keeps only in-frame clones and is missing some. The sample lists about 11,000 clones; roughly 81% were seen once. V lost 0 bases, J lost 7 bases, and 13 bases lay in between. This CDR3 has 14 residues. CDR1 and CDR2 (germline): SQVTM, ANQGSEA. The sample originates from a study of blood T cell repertoires in COVID-19. Study in general: The cDNA or gDNA used as material had been derived from T cells, B-cell-depleted T cells, or PBMCs.

This clonotype originated in a man between 45 and 60 years old with active COVID-19. The rearrangement joins TRBV29-1 to TRBJ2-1; unclear D gene. The sequencing sample was made of peripheral blood. CDR3 amino acids: CSVEDPGSRNEQFF. CDR3 DNA sequence: TGCAGCGTTGAAGATCCAGGTAGTCGAAATGAGCAGTTCTTC.